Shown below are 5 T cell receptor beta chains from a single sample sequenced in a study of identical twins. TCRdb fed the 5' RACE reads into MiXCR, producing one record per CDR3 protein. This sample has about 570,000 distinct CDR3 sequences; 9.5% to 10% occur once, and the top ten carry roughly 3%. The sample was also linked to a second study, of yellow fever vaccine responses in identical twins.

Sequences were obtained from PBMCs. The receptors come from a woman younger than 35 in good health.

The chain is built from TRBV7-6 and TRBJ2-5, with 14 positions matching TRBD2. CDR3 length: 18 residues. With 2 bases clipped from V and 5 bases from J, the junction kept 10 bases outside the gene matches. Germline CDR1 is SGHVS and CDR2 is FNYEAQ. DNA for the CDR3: TGTGCCAGCAGCTTATATGGGACTAGCGGGGGCTTGCGGGAGACCCAGTACTTC. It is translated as CASSLYGTSGGLRETQYF.

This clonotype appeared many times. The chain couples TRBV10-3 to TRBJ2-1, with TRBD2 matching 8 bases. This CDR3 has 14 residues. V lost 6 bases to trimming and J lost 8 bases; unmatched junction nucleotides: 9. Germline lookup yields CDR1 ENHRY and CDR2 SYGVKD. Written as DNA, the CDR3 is TGTGCCATCAGGGAGCGGGAGTTTGCCGATGAGCAGTTCTTC. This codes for CAIREREFADEQFF.

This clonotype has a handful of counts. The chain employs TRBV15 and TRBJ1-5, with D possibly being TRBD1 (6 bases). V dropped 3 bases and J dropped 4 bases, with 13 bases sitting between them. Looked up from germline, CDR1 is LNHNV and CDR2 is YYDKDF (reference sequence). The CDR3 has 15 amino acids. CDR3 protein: CATSRKGQDNQPQHF. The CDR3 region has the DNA TGTGCCACCAGCAGGAAGGGACAAGATAATCAGCCCCAGCATTTT.

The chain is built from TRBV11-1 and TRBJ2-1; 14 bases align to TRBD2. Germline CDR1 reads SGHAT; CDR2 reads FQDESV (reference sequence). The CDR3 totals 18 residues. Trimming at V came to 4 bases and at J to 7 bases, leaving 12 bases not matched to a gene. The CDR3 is CASSSRTSGGPVGNEQFF. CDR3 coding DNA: TGTGCCAGCAGCTCGAGGACTAGCGGGGGGCCCGTGGGAAATGAGCAGTTCTTC.

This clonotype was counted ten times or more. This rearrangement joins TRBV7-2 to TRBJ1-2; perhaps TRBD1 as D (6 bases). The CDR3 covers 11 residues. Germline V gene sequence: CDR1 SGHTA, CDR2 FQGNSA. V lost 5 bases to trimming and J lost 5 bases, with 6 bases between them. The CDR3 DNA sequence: TGTGCCAGCAGCACAGGGTATGGCTACACCTTC. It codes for CASSTGYGYTF.